The T cell receptor beta chain described here comes from a study of blood T cell repertoires in COVID-19. Clinical history as reported by participants underpinned cohort assignment. Trimming took 2 bases from V and 7 from J, leaving 14 bases between them. The CDR3 covers 15 residues. The germline V gene encodes CDR1 SGHTA and CDR2 FQGTGA. Sequencing was performed with immunoSEQ multiplex PCR; in TCRdb, only in-frame clones are kept and a portion is missing. In the table there are about 430,000 clones, roughly 84% of which are singletons. The sample was PBMCs or T cells enriched from blood (not recorded which). This receptor was taken from a woman aged 18 to 35 who had been exposed to COVID-19. The rearrangement links TRBV7-3 to TRBJ2-2; perhaps TRBD1 as D (6 bases). The CDR3 DNA follows: TGTGCCAGCAGCTTAGTACTCAGGGGTCACGGGGAGCTGTTTTTT. Protein product: CASSLVLRGHGELFF. Full variable domain (missing parts from reference TRBV7-3 and TRBJ2-2): GAGVSQTPSNKVTEKGKYVELRCDPISGHTALYWYRQSLGQGPEFLIYFQGTGAADDSGLPNDRFFAVRPEGSVSTLKIQRTERGDSAVYLCASSLVLRGHGELFFGEGSRLTVL.